The 24 T cell receptor beta chains reported below all come from one sample, sequenced in a study of cytomegalovirus exposure and HLA in healthy donors. The PCR made use of 60 Vbeta and 13 Jbeta primers. Data came from immunoSEQ multiplex PCR; TCRdb stores just in-frame clones and leaves some out. Here the sample spans some 180,000 clones, over 70% being singletons. Source material: PBMCs. Receptors originate from a man between 35 and 55 years old in good health and CMV-seropositive.

This clone has only a few counts. The chain couples TRBV6-5 to TRBJ2-1; 9 positions agree with TRBD1. V shed 8 bases and J 3 bases; nucleotides not matched to a gene: 2. Germline V CDR1 and CDR2: MNHEY, SVGAGI. This CDR3 is built from 13 residues. The CDR3 DNA reads as TGTGCCAGCGGACAGGGGCTCTACAATGAGCAGTTCTTC. Protein sequence: CASGQGLYNEQFF.

The genes are TRBV25-1 and TRBJ1-3, with TRBD1 matching over 7 bases. CDR3 size: 15 residues. Losses at the gene ends were 4 bases for V and 0 bases for J; bases not matched to a gene: 3. The germline CDR1 and CDR2 sequences are MGHDK and SYGVNS. This CDR3 is CASSAGGSSGNTIYF. In DNA, the CDR3 is TGTGCCAGCAGTGCAGGGGGGAGCTCTGGAAACACCATATATTTT.

The chain joins TRBV5-1 to TRBJ2-1; D gene unclear. V lost 0 bases and J 0 bases, leaving 10 bases between the germline ends. The V gene's germline CDR1 is SGHRS and CDR2 YFSETQ. CDR3 length: 16 amino acids. The CDR3 coding sequence is TGCGCCAGCAGCTTGGAAGGCTGGAGCTCCTACAATGAGCAGTTCTTC. Amino acid sequence: CASSLEGWSSYNEQFF.

The V gene is TRBV7-9, the J gene TRBJ2-1; D possibly corresponds to TRBD1 (6 bases). The CDR3 loop spans 13 amino acids. V lost 5 bases, J lost 6 bases, and 11 bases lay in between. Looked up from germline, CDR1 is SEHNR and CDR2 is FQNEAQ (reference sequence). CDR3 loop: CASSANRVNEQFF. Here the CDR3 DNA reads TGTGCCAGCAGCGCAAACAGGGTCAATGAGCAGTTCTTC.

V is TRBV5-1 and J is TRBJ2-5, with 7 bases identical to TRBD2. The V gene's germline CDR1 is SGHRS and CDR2 YFSETQ. The CDR3 has 17 amino acids. V trimming: 0 bases; J trimming: 3 bases; junction bases outside the gene matches: 11. The CDR3, as DNA: TGCGCCAGCAGCTTGGGGGTCCTAGCGGTACCGGAAGAGACCCAGTACTTC. Amino acid sequence: CASSLGVLAVPEETQYF.

This clone is a singleton in its sample. The chain links TRBV5-4 to TRBJ2-1; 14 nucleotides line up with TRBD2. Trimming took 4 bases from V and 7 from J; bases not matched to a gene: 7. CDR1 and CDR2 from the germline V gene are SGHNT and YYREEE (reference sequence). The CDR3 has 16 amino acids. The CDR3 spells CASSPGTSGRKNEQFF. The CDR3 DNA reads TGTGCCAGCAGCCCGGGGACTAGCGGGAGAAAGAATGAGCAGTTCTTC.

The rearrangement links TRBV28 to TRBJ1-5; the D gene is possibly TRBD1 (6 bases). Germline V gene data show CDR1 as MDHEN and CDR2 as SYDVKM. Trimming shortened V by 5 bases and J by 7 bases, and 18 bases separated the two germline ends. CDR3 size: 15 residues. The CDR3 nucleotides are TGTGCCAGCAGTCTCCGAGGGGGTTGGCGGCAGCCCCAGCATTTT. It encodes CASSLRGGWRQPQHF.

The chain joins TRBV11-2 to TRBJ1-5; D not certain. The CDR3 extends over 13 amino acids. The ends were cut back, 5 bases at V and 5 bases at J, with 10 bases in the middle. Germline loops: CDR1 SGHAT, CDR2 FQNNGV. CDR3 loop: CASSPNRDQPQHF. The CDR3 DNA reads as TGTGCCAGCAGCCCAAACCGGGATCAGCCCCAGCATTTT.

In this sample, this clone turned up a few times. The V gene is TRBV2, the J gene TRBJ1-5; weak D call: TRBD1 (6 bases). The V end lost 7 bases, the J end lost 0 bases, and 16 bases lay between the germline ends. This CDR3 has 16 residues. Germline lookup yields CDR1 SNHLY and CDR2 FYNNEI. The CDR3: CASIRDRTHSNQPQHF. As DNA, the CDR3 is TGTGCCAGCATCAGAGACAGGACCCATAGCAATCAGCCCCAGCATTTT.

This chain links TRBV18 with TRBJ2-7; 8 nucleotides align to TRBD1. The CDR3 runs to 14 residues. V dropped 3 bases and J dropped 4; count of bases not matched to a gene: 5. Germline V CDR1 and CDR2: KGHSH, LQKENI. DNA of the CDR3: TGTGCCAGCTCACCCGGGACAGGACTATACGAGCAGTACTTC. This translates into CASSPGTGLYEQYF.

This clone has more than one count but fewer than ten. This chain links TRBV6-6 with TRBJ1-5; 11 nucleotides line up with TRBD1. From germline, CDR1 is MNHNY and CDR2 SVGAGI (reference sequence). With 4 bases clipped from V and 7 bases from J, the junction kept 6 bases outside the gene matches. The CDR3 totals 15 residues. CDR3 in DNA: TGTGCCAGCAGTTCCGGGACAGGGGGAATCCAGCCCCAGCATTTT. Translating gives CASSSGTGGIQPQHF.

This clone was detected once. The chain combines TRBV18 with TRBJ1-5, with a tentative D call TRBD1 (5 bases). Deletions cut 5 bases from V and 0 bases from J, with 8 bases between. This CDR3 comprises 14 residues. CDR1 KGHSH and CDR2 LQKENI come from the germline V gene. Here the CDR3 reads CASSGGASNQPQHF. CDR3 sequence (DNA): TGTGCCAGCTCAGGTGGGGCTAGCAATCAGCCCCAGCATTTT.

The rearrangement joins TRBV2 to TRBJ2-1, with TRBD2 matching 13 bases. Trimming took 1 base from V and 4 from J; bases not matched to a gene: 10. Germline assignment: CDR1 SNHLY and CDR2 FYNNEI. The CDR3 is 19 amino acids. The CDR3 nucleotides read TGTGCCAGCAGTGAAGGGACTAGCGGGAGCCCTACGGTATACAATGAGCAGTTCTTC. It codes for CASSEGTSGSPTVYNEQFF.

This sequence joins TRBV14 and TRBJ1-4; D is possibly TRBD1 (6 bases). V lost 0 bases to trimming and J lost 7 bases, with 24 bases between them. Germline lookup yields CDR1 SGHDN and CDR2 FVKESK. The CDR3 runs 19 residues. CDR3 sequence: CASSQDITGSPHRSEKLFF. CDR3 in DNA: TGTGCCAGCAGCCAAGATATTACAGGGTCCCCCCATCGGAGTGAAAAACTGTTTTTT.

CDR3 DNA: TGTGCCAGCAGCTTAAGCTCAGTTGTTCCTAGAGATCAGCCCCAGCATTTT. This gives the protein CASSLSSVVPRDQPQHF. The V gene is TRBV7-9, the J gene TRBJ1-5, with D unresolved. The V and J ends lost 2 bases and 5 bases respectively, with 19 bases between them. The CDR3 runs to 17 residues. Germline values: CDR1 SEHNR, CDR2 FQNEAQ (reference sequence).

The chain has TRBV5-1 and TRBJ2-1; TRBD1 aligns across 8 bases. The germline V gene encodes CDR1 SGHRS and CDR2 YFSETQ. This CDR3 has 16 residues. After removal of 0 bases from V and 5 bases from J, the junction contained 7 bases not matched to a gene. In nucleotides, the CDR3 is TGCGCCAGCAGCTTGGGCTCCGGGACAGGTAACAATGAGCAGTTCTTC. It is translated as CASSLGSGTGNNEQFF. The full variable domain, with the rest looked up from reference TRBV5-1 and TRBJ2-1, is KAGVTQTPRYLIKTRGQQVTLSCSPISGHRSVSWYQQTPGQGLQFLFEYFSETQRNKGNFPGRFSGRQFSNSRSEMNVSTLELGDSALYLCASSLGSGTGNNEQFFGPGTRLTVL.

With regard to this clone: The junction departs from germline at one end; a sequencing error may be responsible. This chain joins TRBV27 and TRBJ2-4; no clear D. Germline assignment: CDR1 MNHEY and CDR2 SMNVEV (reference sequence). The CDR3 contains 16 residues. The CDR3 coding sequence is TGTGCCAGCAGTAATACCGCAGTACAGACCAAAAACAGTCAGTACTTC. The encoded protein is CASSNTAVQTKNSQYF.

This clone was seen just once. The rearrangement links TRBV6-1 to TRBJ1-2; 7 bases agree with TRBD1. CDR1 is MNHNS and CDR2 is SASEGT in the germline V gene. With V trimmed by 6 bases and J by 8 bases, 12 bases remained unmatched. This CDR3 has 14 residues. The CDR3 DNA is TGTGCCAGCAGAAGGGACAGCCCCTCGATCGGCTACACCTTC. Translating it yields CASRRDSPSIGYTF.

The chain uses TRBV10-3 and TRBJ2-1; weak D call: TRBD2 (6 bases). The germline V gene encodes CDR1 ENHRY and CDR2 SYGVKD. V dropped 3 bases and J dropped 4 bases, with 13 bases sitting between them. The CDR3 has 15 amino acids. In DNA, the CDR3 is TGTGCCATCAGTGATAAGGCTAGCGATTACAATGAGCAGTTCTTC. Residues: CAISDKASDYNEQFF.

This clone has only a few counts. The V call is TRBV13, the J call TRBJ2-1, with 8 bases matching TRBD2. V trimming: 5 bases; J trimming: 9 bases; junction bases outside the gene matches: 6. The CDR3 loop spans 13 amino acids. CDR1 and CDR2 (germline): PRHDT, FYEKMQ (reference sequence). The CDR3 nucleotides read TGTGCCAGCAGCCGAGCGGGAGTCGTTGAGCAGTTCTTC. Protein product: CASSRAGVVEQFF.

This chain uses TRBV29-1 with TRBJ2-7; D gene uncertain. Germline V gene sequence: CDR1 SQVTM, CDR2 ANQGSEA. The V and J ends lost 7 bases and 4 bases respectively, with 23 bases between them. The CDR3 sequence is 15 residues long. The CDR3, as DNA: TGCAGCGCCGTGGGTGGGCCAGGTAAGGCGTACGAGCAGTACTTC. Translating gives CSAVGGPGKAYEQYF.

This clone was found a few times. J is TRBJ2-3 and V is TRBV7-2; D may be TRBD1 (7 bases). V shed 5 bases and J shed 0 bases, with 12 bases lying between them. CDR1 is SGHTA and CDR2 is FQGNSA in the germline V gene. The CDR3 is made up of 15 amino acids. The CDR3 sequence: CASSQEGASTDTQYF. CDR3 DNA: TGTGCCAGCAGCCAGGAGGGGGCTAGCACAGATACGCAGTATTTT.

V gene TRBV28 combines with J gene TRBJ1-6; D unresolved. V was cut by 2 bases and J by 0 bases, with 5 bases left in between. Germline CDR1 is MDHEN and CDR2 is SYDVKM. This CDR3 region has 15 residues. This chain's CDR3 is CASSLRSSYNSPLHF. As DNA, the CDR3 is TGTGCCAGCAGTTTAAGGAGCTCCTATAATTCACCCCTCCACTTT.

The chain recombines TRBV9 with TRBJ1-3; tentatively, D is TRBD1 (5 bases). CDR3 size: 16 residues. V lost 0 bases and J lost 2, with 12 bases in between. CDR1 SGDLS and CDR2 YYNGEE come from the germline V gene. In DNA form, the CDR3 reads TGTGCCAGCAGCGTAGCGCAGGGCGAAACTGGAAACACCATATATTTT. It codes for CASSVAQGETGNTIYF. Full variable domain (missing parts from reference TRBV9 and TRBJ1-3): DSGVTQTPKHLITATGQRVTLRCSPRSGDLSVYWYQQSLDQGLQFLIQYYNGEERAKGNILERFSAQQFPDLHSELNLSSLELGDSALYFCASSVAQGETGNTIYFGEGSWLTVV.